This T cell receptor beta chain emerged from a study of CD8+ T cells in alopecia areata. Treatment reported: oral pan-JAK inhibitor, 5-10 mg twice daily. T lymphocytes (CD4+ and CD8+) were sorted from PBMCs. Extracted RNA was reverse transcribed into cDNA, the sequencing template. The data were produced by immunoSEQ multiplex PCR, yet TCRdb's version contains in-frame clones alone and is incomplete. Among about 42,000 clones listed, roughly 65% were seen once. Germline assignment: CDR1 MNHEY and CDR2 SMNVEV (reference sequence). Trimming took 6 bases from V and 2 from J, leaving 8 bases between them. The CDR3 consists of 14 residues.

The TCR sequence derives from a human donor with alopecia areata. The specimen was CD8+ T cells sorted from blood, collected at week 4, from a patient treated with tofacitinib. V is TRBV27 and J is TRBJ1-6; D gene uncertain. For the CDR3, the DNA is TGTGCCAGCAGGCTGACGGCCTATAATTCACCCCTCCACTTT. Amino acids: CASRLTAYNSPLHF.